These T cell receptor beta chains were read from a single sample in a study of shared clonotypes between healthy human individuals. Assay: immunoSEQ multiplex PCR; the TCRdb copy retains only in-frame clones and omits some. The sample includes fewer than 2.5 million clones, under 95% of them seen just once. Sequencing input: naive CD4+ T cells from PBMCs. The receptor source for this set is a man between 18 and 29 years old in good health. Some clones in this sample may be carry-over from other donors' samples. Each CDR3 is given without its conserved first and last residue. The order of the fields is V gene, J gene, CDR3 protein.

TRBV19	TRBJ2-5	ASSNPSGIQETQY
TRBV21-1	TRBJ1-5	ASSKVPGTASNQPQH
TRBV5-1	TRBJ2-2	ASSLGLMNTGELF
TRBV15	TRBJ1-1	ATREGARRTEAF
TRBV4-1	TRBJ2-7	ASSQEGPSGRSAPYEQY
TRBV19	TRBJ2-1	ASSPGQESYNEQF
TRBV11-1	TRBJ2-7	ASSLGTGAYYEQY
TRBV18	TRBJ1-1	ASSPLNRGNTEAF
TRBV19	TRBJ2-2	ASMKWTSDNTGELF
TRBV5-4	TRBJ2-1	ASSLINRGSYNEQF
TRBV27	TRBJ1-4	ASPPRGTNEKLF
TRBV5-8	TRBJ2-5	ASSLGLAGGEWWQETQY
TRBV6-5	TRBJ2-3	ASSLGSTDTQY
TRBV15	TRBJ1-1	ATSRQGEAF
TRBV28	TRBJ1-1	ASSPPGQGFSPEAF
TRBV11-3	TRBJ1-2	ASSAGVGAAT
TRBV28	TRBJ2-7	ASSFPPGQGPSYEQY
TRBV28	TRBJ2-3	ASSTPGLGGDTQY
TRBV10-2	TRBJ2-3	ASSGGLATDTQY
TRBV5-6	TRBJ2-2	ASSLGPASNTGELF